These 32 T cell receptor beta chains originate from one sample sequenced in a study of T cells in Graves' hyperthyroidism and ophthalmopathy. Using RNA transcripts as the source, TCR beta CDR3 regions were amplified. The primer set for the first-round RT-PCR of the TCR CDR3 was HTBI. In TCRdb, the multiplex PCR reads were re-called with MiXCR into one record per CDR3 protein. The sample shows around 350,000 distinct CDR3 sequences, approximately 20% of them seen only once. Sequencing was carried out using blood. These receptors all stem from a woman between 18 and 30 years old with Graves' hyperthyroidism.

Many counts were recorded for this clonotype. V gene TRBV2 combines with J gene TRBJ2-7; TRBD2 agrees at 7 bases. The CDR3 consists of 15 residues. The V gene's germline CDR1 is SNHLY and CDR2 FYNNEI. J lost 1 base, V lost 6 bases, and 9 bases had no gene match. The chain's CDR3 is CASSLGERGSYEQYF. DNA for the CDR3: TGTGCCAGCAGCCTCGGGGAGCGGGGTTCCTACGAGCAGTACTTC.

This clonotype was counted ten times or more. The gene calls are TRBV18 and TRBJ2-5; 13 nucleotides agree with TRBD2. The CDR3 runs to 16 residues. V was clipped by 6 bases and J by 5 bases; unmatched bases: 9. Germline CDR1 KGHSH, CDR2 LQKENI. CDR3 bases: TGTGCCAGCTCCCCGGGACTAGCGGGGATCCGGGAGACCCAGTACTTC. This sequence encodes CASSPGLAGIRETQYF. The complete variable domain, with remaining parts taken from reference TRBV18 and TRBJ2-5, reads NAGVMQNPRHLVRRRGQEARLRCSPMKGHSHVYWYRQLPEEGLKFMVYLQKENIIDESGMPKERFSAEFPKEGPSILRIQQVVRGDSAAYFCASSPGLAGIRETQYFGPGTRLLVL.

There are a few counts of this clonotype. The chain links TRBV18 to TRBJ2-7, with no clear D. CDR1 KGHSH and CDR2 LQKENI come from the germline V gene. The CDR3 contains 11 residues. V lost 6 bases to trimming and J lost 6 bases, with 9 bases between them. In DNA form, the CDR3 reads TGTGCCAGCTCTGGCGTTGGCGAGCAGTACTTC. Amino acids: CASSGVGEQYF. Full variable domain (outside the CDR3, taken from reference TRBV18 and TRBJ2-7): NAGVMQNPRHLVRRRGQEARLRCSPMKGHSHVYWYRQLPEEGLKFMVYLQKENIIDESGMPKERFSAEFPKEGPSILRIQQVVRGDSAAYFCASSGVGEQYFGPGTRLTVT.

This chain uses TRBV6-2 or TRBV6-3 with TRBJ1-2; D is unclear. The CDR3 contains 12 residues. Germline CDR1 MNHEY, CDR2 SVGEGT. Trimming took 7 bases from V and 9 from J, leaving 15 bases between them. CDR3 DNA sequence: TGTGCCAGCACCAAGCCCGCGGATAGCTACACCTTC. Its translation is CASTKPADSYTF.

Ten or more counts support this clonotype. The V and J genes are TRBV6-2 or TRBV6-3 and TRBJ1-1, with D unclear. Germline V gene data show CDR1 as MNHEY and CDR2 as SVGEGT. Trimming left V 2 bases short and J 5 bases short, with 12 bases between. The CDR3 length is 14 residues. DNA for the CDR3: TGTGCCAGCAGTTACCGGAGACGGGATACTGAAGCTTTCTTT. Protein product: CASSYRRRDTEAFF.

This clonotype showed up many times. This chain connects TRBV5-6 to TRBJ2-5; D not certain. The V end was cut by 0 bases, the J end by 7 bases, with 10 bases between. The CDR3 loop spans 13 amino acids. Germline CDR1 reads SGHDT; CDR2 reads YYEEEE. CDR3 residues: CASSLAGVGTQYF. CDR3 DNA: TGTGCCAGCAGCTTGGCAGGTGTCGGGACCCAGTACTTC.

This clonotype showed up many times. The chain links TRBV12-3 or TRBV12-4 to TRBJ1-1; D not resolved. V lost 7 bases, J lost 4 bases, and 7 bases lay in between. This CDR3 region has 11 residues. The CDR3 bases are TGTGCCAGCACGCGGGGCACTGAAGCTTTCTTT. As protein: CASTRGTEAFF.

In its sample, this clonotype was seen many times. The chain employs TRBV20-1 and TRBJ1-2; the match to TRBD1 covers 8 bases. CDR1 DFQATT and CDR2 SNEGSKA come from the germline V gene (reference sequence). V lost 7 bases, J lost 7 bases, and 5 bases stayed unmatched. The CDR3 totals 11 residues. CDR3 amino acids: CSGTGTFGYTF. The CDR3 coding sequence is TGCAGTGGGACAGGGACGTTTGGCTACACCTTC.

Many counts were recorded for this clonotype. The chain couples TRBV6-5 to TRBJ1-6, with TRBD1 identical over 9 bases. The CDR3 has 15 amino acids. The germline V gene has CDR1 MNHEY and CDR2 SVGAGI. V shed 6 bases, J shed 10 bases, and the junction held 10 bases outside the gene matches. CDR3 DNA sequence: TGTGCCAGCAGCCCAACCGGGACAGGGACATCACCCCTCCACTTT. As protein: CASSPTGTGTSPLHF.

The V and J genes are TRBV11-2 and TRBJ1-1; D is possibly TRBD1 (6 bases). V was pared by 5 bases and J by 1 base, with 23 bases between. The CDR3 is made up of 18 amino acids. Per germline, CDR1 SGHAT and CDR2 FQNNGV. CDR3 DNA: TGTGCCAGCAGCCTTAGAGGCAGGGGAGTTGGTGCGAACACTGAAGCTTTCTTT. It translates to CASSLRGRGVGANTEAFF. The variable domain in full, completed from reference TRBV11-2 and TRBJ1-1, reads EAGVAQSPRYKIIEKRQSVAFWCNPISGHATLYWYQQILGQGPKLLIQFQNNGVVDDSQLPKDRFSAERLKGVDSTLKIQPAKLEDSAVYLCASSLRGRGVGANTEAFFGQGTRLTVV.

The chain links TRBV20-1 to TRBJ1-2, with a tentative D call TRBD1 (6 bases). The CDR3 runs to 13 residues. Trimming pared 6 bases from V and 2 bases from J, leaving 13 bases between. Germline V gene lookup returns CDR1 DFQATT and CDR2 SNEGSKA (reference sequence). The CDR3 is CSATPGDNYGYTF. The DNA of the CDR3 is TGCAGTGCGACCCCAGGGGACAACTATGGCTACACCTTC.

The V call is TRBV20-1, the J call TRBJ2-7; TRBD2 aligns across 11 bases. The germline V gene encodes CDR1 DFQATT and CDR2 SNEGSKA (reference sequence). CDR3 length equals 16 residues. The V segment lost 0 bases and the J segment 4 bases; nucleotides outside the gene matches: 8. CDR3 amino acids: CSARDPTSGSNYEQYF. CDR3 coding DNA: TGCAGTGCTAGAGATCCTACTAGCGGGAGTAATTACGAGCAGTACTTC.

This clonotype has just a few counts. The V call is TRBV4-2, the J call TRBJ2-7; D might be TRBD2 (5 bases). V was cut by 3 bases and J by 3 bases, with 15 bases left in between. The length of the CDR3 is 15 residues. The germline CDR1 and CDR2 sequences are LGHNA and YNFKEQ. CDR3 sequence: CASSHLKGEYYEQYF. The CDR3 region has the DNA TGTGCCAGCAGCCATTTAAAGGGAGAGTACTACGAGCAGTACTTC.

This clonotype came up many times. The CDR3 here is CSVRDRPLVEEAFF. The CDR3 DNA reads TGCAGCGTCCGGGACCGACCACTCGTAGAGGAAGCTTTCTTT. The V gene is TRBV29-1, the J gene TRBJ1-1; D perhaps matches TRBD1 (5 bases). Trimming pared 6 bases from V and 8 bases from J, leaving 22 bases between. The CDR3 has 14 amino acids. The V gene's germline CDR1 is SQVTM and CDR2 ANQGSEA.

This clonotype was counted ten times or more. The genes are TRBV6-2 or TRBV6-3 and TRBJ2-5; D is unresolved. There are 14 residues in the CDR3. Germline assignment: CDR1 MNHEY and CDR2 SVGEGT. V was pared by 4 bases and J by 5 bases, with 14 bases between. Written as DNA, the CDR3 is TGTGCCAGCAGTTCTGAACGACCCTCGGAGACCCAGTACTTC. Protein sequence: CASSSERPSETQYF.

In the case of this clonotype: The junction differs from germline at one of its ends, possibly a read error. The chain uses TRBV5-1 and TRBJ2-7, with no clear D. Germline CDR1 reads SGHRS; CDR2 reads YFSETQ. The CDR3 contains 13 residues. As DNA, the CDR3 is TGCGCCAGTAGCTTCAGTCCACCCTACGAGCAGTACTTC. Its translation: CASSFSPPYEQYF.

This clonotype was detected only once. This sequence may be a read error, since a much larger clone differs from it by one base. V and J are TRBV25-1 and TRBJ2-7; D perhaps matches TRBD1 (6 bases). Germline CDR1 reads MGHDK; CDR2 reads SYGVNS. This CDR3 spans 12 amino acids. Here the CDR3 DNA reads TGTGCCTGCAGAGCTGGACAGTACGAGCAGTACTTC. Translating gives CACRAGQYEQYF.

Many counts were recorded for this clonotype. This chain connects TRBV2 to TRBJ2-7; D is uncertain. Germline V gives CDR1 SNHLY, CDR2 FYNNEI. V was trimmed by 3 bases and J by 4 bases, leaving 10 bases between them. CDR3 length: 13 amino acids. As DNA, the CDR3 is TGTGCCAGCAGTGATTCGAGATATTACGAGCAGTACTTC. This sequence encodes CASSDSRYYEQYF.

This clonotype was seen more than once but under ten times. V and J are TRBV20-1 and TRBJ1-2; TRBD1 matches 8 bases. The ends lost 3 bases at V and 1 base at J; junction bases unmatched: 7. The V gene's germline CDR1 is DFQATT and CDR2 SNEGSKA (reference sequence). The length of the CDR3 is 15 residues. The CDR3 is CSARGPGQGNYGYTF. CDR3 in DNA: TGCAGTGCTAGGGGCCCCGGACAGGGTAACTATGGCTACACCTTC.

This clonotype was observed a few times. V gene TRBV5-8 combines with J gene TRBJ2-7, with 7 bases that match TRBD2. Germline V gene sequence: CDR1 SGHTS, CDR2 YDEGEE. The trim removed 9 bases at V and 4 bases at J, leaving 16 bases unmatched. This CDR3 has 15 amino acids. CDR3 in DNA: TGTGCCACCGAGGAGGGGCGGGGGAGGATGTACGAGCAGTACTTC. Its translation is CATEEGRGRMYEQYF.

This clonotype was counted many times. The rearrangement joins TRBV7-2 to TRBJ2-7; weak D call: TRBD2 (6 bases). This CDR3 contains 15 residues. Germline CDR1 is SGHTA and CDR2 is FQGNSA. V lost 5 bases and J lost 0, with 14 bases in between. Here the CDR3 reads CASSRERASSYEQYF. CDR3 bases: TGTGCCAGCAGCCGGGAGCGTGCGAGCTCCTACGAGCAGTACTTC.

The sample holds a few counts of this clonotype. The chain is built from TRBV18 and TRBJ1-1, with unresolved D. Trimming removed 3 bases from V and 5 bases from J, with 10 bases in between. The CDR3 extends over 13 amino acids. From germline, CDR1 is KGHSH and CDR2 LQKENI. This CDR3 is CASSPDSWTEAFF. The CDR3 DNA reads as TGTGCCAGCTCACCGGATTCGTGGACTGAAGCTTTCTTT. The full variable domain, its missing parts supplied by reference TRBV18 and TRBJ1-1, is NAGVMQNPRHLVRRRGQEARLRCSPMKGHSHVYWYRQLPEEGLKFMVYLQKENIIDESGMPKERFSAEFPKEGPSILRIQQVVRGDSAAYFCASSPDSWTEAFFGQGTRLTVV.

V gene TRBV6-1 combines with J gene TRBJ2-7, with D possibly being TRBD1 (5 bases). The V and J ends lost 4 bases and 1 base respectively, with 11 bases between them. Germline V CDR1 and CDR2: MNHNS, SASEGT. The CDR3 spans 14 residues. The CDR3 region is CASSATEISYEQYF. The CDR3 DNA reads as TGTGCCAGCAGTGCGACAGAAATTTCCTACGAGCAGTACTTC.

This clonotype was counted a few times. A much larger clone differs by one base, so this may be a read error. The rearrangement joins TRBV6-2 or TRBV6-3 to TRBJ2-7, with D tentatively TRBD1 (6 bases). This CDR3 spans 12 amino acids. Germline lookup yields CDR1 MNHEY and CDR2 SVGEGT. V was trimmed by 7 bases and J by 3 bases, leaving 10 bases between them. The CDR3: CASTRGGYEQYF. CDR3 DNA: TGTGCCAGCACCAGAGGGGGCTACGAGCAGTACTTC.

This clonotype was recorded many times. V usage is TRBV20-1 and J usage is TRBJ2-7; no clear D. The CDR3 is 13 residues long. CDR1 and CDR2 (germline): DFQATT, SNEGSKA (reference sequence). Trimming took 0 bases from V and 3 from J, leaving 9 bases between them. The CDR3 region is CSARDNFFYEQYF. The CDR3 DNA is TGCAGTGCTAGAGATAACTTTTTCTACGAGCAGTACTTC.

Note on this clonotype: Given a much more abundant clone one base away, this may be a read error. This chain links TRBV24-1 with TRBJ1-5, with D possibly TRBD1 on 5 matching bases. The CDR3 runs to 14 residues. Germline-derived CDR1 and CDR2 are KGHDR and SFDVKD. The CDR3 is CATQPGPNNQSQHF. CDR3 coding DNA: TGTGCCACCCAGCCGGGGCCTAACAATCAGTCCCAGCATTTT.

This clonotype was seen repeatedly, ten times or more. This chain uses TRBV12-3 or TRBV12-4 with TRBJ1-5; perhaps TRBD1 as D (5 bases). The CDR3 has 12 residues. V was trimmed by 5 bases and J by 9 bases, leaving 11 bases between them. Here the CDR3 DNA reads TGTGCCAGCAGTGACGGGGGTTCGCCCCAGCATTTT. Translated: CASSDGGSPQHF.

This clonotype was found many times. This chain uses TRBV30 with TRBJ2-7, with D tentatively TRBD1 (5 bases). V was trimmed by 0 bases and J by 1 base, leaving 10 bases between them. Germline V gene sequence: CDR1 GTSNPN, CDR2 SVGIG (reference sequence). The CDR3 loop spans 14 amino acids. CDR3 loop: CAWSVWGDSYEQYF. In DNA form, the CDR3 reads TGTGCCTGGAGTGTTTGGGGCGATTCCTACGAGCAGTACTTC.

This clonotype has just a few counts. The chain uses TRBV19 and TRBJ2-7; D is undetermined. Germline V gene data show CDR1 as LNHDA and CDR2 as SQIVND (reference sequence). V shed 1 base and J shed 2 bases, with 12 bases lying between them. The CDR3 spans 15 residues. The DNA for the CDR3 is TGTGCCAGTAGTATAGCCAGTGAAAGGACCTACGAGCAGTACTTC. This codes for CASSIASERTYEQYF.

There are many counts of this clonotype. The rearrangement links TRBV12-3 or TRBV12-4 to TRBJ2-7; the D is unclear. V was trimmed by 2 bases and J by 0 bases, leaving 8 bases between them. This CDR3 comprises 14 residues. CDR3: CASSLSALSYEQYF. As DNA, the CDR3 is TGTGCCAGCAGTTTAAGCGCACTCTCCTACGAGCAGTACTTC.

The rearrangement joins TRBV19 to TRBJ1-2; 11 bases are a match to TRBD1. The CDR3 is 14 residues long. Germline V CDR1 and CDR2: LNHDA, SQIVND (reference sequence). Germline trimming cut 2 bases from V and 7 bases from J; bases unmatched to any gene: 3. DNA for the CDR3: TGTGCCAGTAGTATACCGGACAGGGGGCCTGGCTACACCTTC. This gives the protein CASSIPDRGPGYTF.

The sample holds many counts of this clonotype. The chain carries TRBV12-3 or TRBV12-4 and TRBJ1-2; 7 nucleotides match TRBD1. Trimming at V came to 6 bases and at J to 7 bases, leaving 8 bases not matched to a gene. The CDR3 totals 13 residues. In DNA form, the CDR3 reads TGTGCCAGCAGCCTAGGAGGGGGCAGTGGCTACACCTTC. Residues: CASSLGGGSGYTF.